Listed below are T cell receptor beta chains from one sample, sequenced in a study of cytomegalovirus exposure and HLA in healthy donors. The data were produced by immunoSEQ multiplex PCR, yet TCRdb's version contains in-frame clones alone and is incomplete. The profile shows under 200,000 clones, roughly 80% of them singletons. The sequenced sample was PBMCs. The receptors stem from a woman aged 45 to 65 in good health and CMV-seronegative. The CDR3 runs from the conserved cysteine through the conserved F or W. Fields, in order: J gene, D gene, V gene, CDR3 length, clone size, CDR3 protein, CDR3 DNA. The D gene is left open where the match is weak. Size values are once, few and many counts, or a class for expanded clones, and some rows have none.

j_gene: TRBJ2-7; d_gene: -; v_gene: TRBV5-8; len: 12; abundance: -; CDR3aa: CASSIYRDLQYF; CDR3nt: TGTGCCAGCAGCATCTACCGGGATCTCCAGTACTTC
j_gene: TRBJ2-5; d_gene: TRBD1; v_gene: TRBV7-2; len: 15; abundance: -; CDR3aa: CASSLLRQGQETQYF; CDR3nt: TGTGCCAGCAGCTTATTGAGACAGGGACAAGAGACCCAGTACTTC
j_gene: TRBJ1-1; d_gene: TRBD1; v_gene: TRBV5-1; len: 12; abundance: -; CDR3aa: CASSIQGAEAFF; CDR3nt: TGCGCCAGCAGCATCCAGGGGGCCGAAGCTTTCTTT
j_gene: TRBJ2-4; d_gene: TRBD2; v_gene: TRBV7-2; len: 15; abundance: -; CDR3aa: CASARGGVAKNIQYF; CDR3nt: TGTGCCAGCGCAAGGGGAGGGGTAGCCAAAAACATTCAGTACTTC
j_gene: TRBJ1-2; d_gene: TRBD1; v_gene: TRBV11-1; len: 13; abundance: few; CDR3aa: CASSPEGARGYTF; CDR3nt: TGTGCCAGCAGCCCCGAGGGGGCTCGGGGCTACACCTTC
j_gene: TRBJ2-6; d_gene: -; v_gene: TRBV5-5; len: 19; abundance: -; CDR3aa: CASSLWEVPQFSGANVLTF; CDR3nt: TGTGCCAGCAGCTTGTGGGAGGTCCCCCAATTCTCTGGGGCCAACGTCCTGACTTTC
j_gene: TRBJ2-1; d_gene: TRBD2; v_gene: TRBV11-1; len: 15; abundance: -; CDR3aa: CASSLGGTTDNEQFF; CDR3nt: TGTGCCAGCAGCTTAGGGGGGACTACTGACAATGAGCAGTTCTTC
j_gene: TRBJ2-1; d_gene: -; v_gene: TRBV4-2; len: 15; abundance: once; CDR3aa: CASSQTTSDYHEQFF; CDR3nt: TGTGCCAGCAGCCAAACTACCTCAGACTACCACGAGCAGTTCTTC
j_gene: TRBJ2-5; d_gene: TRBD2; v_gene: TRBV7-9; len: 15; abundance: -; CDR3aa: CASSWTSGGGETQYF; CDR3nt: TGTGCCAGCAGCTGGACTAGCGGAGGCGGGGAGACCCAGTACTTC
j_gene: TRBJ2-3; d_gene: TRBD2; v_gene: TRBV2; len: 15; abundance: -; CDR3aa: CASRASGGYTDTQYF; CDR3nt: TGTGCCAGCAGGGCCAGCGGGGGTTACACAGATACGCAGTATTTT
j_gene: TRBJ2-5; d_gene: TRBD1; v_gene: TRBV11-2; len: 14; abundance: -; CDR3aa: CASSLGQGSETQYF; CDR3nt: TGTGCCAGCAGCTTGGGACAGGGATCGGAGACCCAGTACTTC
j_gene: TRBJ2-7; d_gene: TRBD1; v_gene: TRBV30; len: 12; abundance: -; CDR3aa: CAWGQGIYEQYF; CDR3nt: TGTGCCTGGGGACAGGGGATCTACGAGCAGTACTTC
j_gene: TRBJ2-1; d_gene: -; v_gene: TRBV27; len: 18; abundance: once; CDR3aa: CASSPSLGYGSSYNEQFF; CDR3nt: TGTGCCAGCAGCCCATCCCTAGGGTACGGGAGCTCCTACAATGAGCAGTTCTTC
j_gene: TRBJ1-4; d_gene: -; v_gene: TRBV15; len: 14; abundance: -; CDR3aa: CATSRKGRNEKLFF; CDR3nt: TGTGCCACCAGCAGGAAGGGGCGGAATGAAAAACTGTTTTTT
j_gene: TRBJ2-3; d_gene: -; v_gene: TRBV4-1; len: 17; abundance: -; CDR3aa: CASSQDLKADLTDTQYF; CDR3nt: TGCGCCAGCAGCCAAGATCTCAAAGCGGATCTCACAGATACGCAGTATTTT
j_gene: TRBJ2-7; d_gene: -; v_gene: TRBV18; len: 15; abundance: -; CDR3aa: CASSLQGSFLYEQYF; CDR3nt: TGTGCCAGCTCACTACAGGGCTCCTTTCTCTACGAGCAGTACTTC
j_gene: TRBJ1-1; d_gene: TRBD1; v_gene: TRBV7-8; len: 13; abundance: -; CDR3aa: CASSLADRGQAFF; CDR3nt: TGTGCCAGCAGCTTAGCGGACCGGGGACAGGCTTTCTTT
j_gene: TRBJ1-5; d_gene: TRBD1; v_gene: TRBV19; len: 15; abundance: -; CDR3aa: CASSTSGTGLQPQHF; CDR3nt: TGTGCCAGTAGTACCTCCGGGACAGGGCTTCAGCCCCAGCATTTT
j_gene: TRBJ2-7; d_gene: TRBD1; v_gene: TRBV6-6; len: 13; abundance: -; CDR3aa: CASTRDRAFEQYF; CDR3nt: TGTGCCAGCACTAGGGACAGGGCTTTCGAGCAGTACTTC
j_gene: TRBJ2-5; d_gene: -; v_gene: TRBV5-1; len: 14; abundance: -; CDR3aa: CASSFMGSKETQYF; CDR3nt: TGCGCCAGCAGCTTCATGGGCTCAAAAGAGACCCAGTACTTC
j_gene: TRBJ2-5; d_gene: -; v_gene: TRBV6-6; len: 14; abundance: -; CDR3aa: CASSYRLGGETQYF; CDR3nt: TGTGCCAGCAGTTACCGACTAGGAGGGGAGACCCAGTACTTC
j_gene: TRBJ1-6; d_gene: -; v_gene: TRBV21-1; len: 17; abundance: once; CDR3aa: CASSLAPGNSYNSPLHF; CDR3nt: TGTGCCAGCAGCCTTGCACCCGGGAACTCTTATAATTCACCCCTCCACTTT
j_gene: TRBJ2-1; d_gene: TRBD2; v_gene: TRBV10-3; len: 18; abundance: -; CDR3aa: CAISEPTGTSGHLDEQFF; CDR3nt: TGTGCCATCAGTGAGCCTACTGGGACTAGCGGGCATTTGGATGAGCAGTTCTTC
j_gene: TRBJ2-3; d_gene: -; v_gene: TRBV4-2; len: 14; abundance: few; CDR3aa: CASSQGDSTDTQYF; CDR3nt: TGTGCCAGCAGCCAAGGAGATAGCACAGATACGCAGTATTTT
j_gene: TRBJ2-1; d_gene: TRBD1; v_gene: TRBV27; len: 14; abundance: -; CDR3aa: CASSITGGYNEQFF; CDR3nt: TGTGCCAGCAGTATCACAGGGGGATACAATGAGCAGTTCTTC
j_gene: TRBJ1-6; d_gene: TRBD1; v_gene: TRBV19; len: 15; abundance: -; CDR3aa: CASSPLTGMGSPLHF; CDR3nt: TGTGCCAGTAGTCCTCTGACAGGGATGGGATCACCCCTCCACTTT
j_gene: TRBJ1-1; d_gene: TRBD1; v_gene: TRBV6-4; len: 14; abundance: -; CDR3aa: CASRLQGGNTEAFF; CDR3nt: TGTGCCAGCAGACTACAGGGGGGGAACACTGAAGCTTTCTTT
j_gene: TRBJ2-1; d_gene: TRBD2; v_gene: TRBV6-5; len: 15; abundance: -; CDR3aa: CASSYRASGYNEQFF; CDR3nt: TGTGCCAGCAGTTACAGGGCTAGCGGATACAATGAGCAGTTCTTC
j_gene: TRBJ2-1; d_gene: TRBD2; v_gene: TRBV10-3; len: 15; abundance: -; CDR3aa: CAIKSLAGSVDEQFF; CDR3nt: TGTGCCATCAAAAGTCTAGCGGGGTCGGTGGATGAGCAGTTCTTC
j_gene: TRBJ2-1; d_gene: TRBD2; v_gene: TRBV5-1; len: 16; abundance: -; CDR3aa: CASSLVGLAGADEQFF; CDR3nt: TGCGCCAGCAGCTTGGTTGGGCTAGCGGGAGCTGACGAGCAGTTCTTC
j_gene: TRBJ1-1; d_gene: -; v_gene: TRBV21-1; len: 14; abundance: few; CDR3aa: CASRKGTGSTEAFF; CDR3nt: TGTGCCAGCAGGAAAGGCACAGGGAGTACTGAAGCTTTCTTT
j_gene: TRBJ2-5; d_gene: -; v_gene: TRBV28; len: 17; abundance: few; CDR3aa: CASSLHMPWAGQETQYF; CDR3nt: TGTGCCAGCAGTTTACACATGCCCTGGGCAGGCCAAGAGACCCAGTACTTC
j_gene: TRBJ1-2; d_gene: -; v_gene: TRBV6-1; len: 12; abundance: -; CDR3aa: CASSRSRVGYTF; CDR3nt: TGTGCCAGCAGCAGAAGCAGGGTTGGCTACACCTTC
j_gene: TRBJ2-5; d_gene: -; v_gene: TRBV14; len: 13; abundance: -; CDR3aa: CASSQRGLGTQYF; CDR3nt: TGTGCCAGCAGCCAAAGGGGGTTAGGGACCCAGTACTTC
j_gene: TRBJ2-1; d_gene: -; v_gene: TRBV4-2; len: 14; abundance: few; CDR3aa: CASSQERQHNEQFF; CDR3nt: TGTGCCAGCAGCCAAGAACGACAGCACAATGAGCAGTTCTTC
j_gene: TRBJ2-3; d_gene: -; v_gene: TRBV7-2; len: 12; abundance: -; CDR3aa: CASSSQYSTQYF; CDR3nt: TGTGCCAGCAGCTCACAGTATTCCACGCAGTATTTT
j_gene: TRBJ1-2; d_gene: -; v_gene: TRBV29-1; len: 12; abundance: -; CDR3aa: CSVAGRGYGYTF; CDR3nt: TGCAGCGTTGCCGGCAGGGGATATGGCTACACCTTC
j_gene: TRBJ1-1; d_gene: -; v_gene: TRBV5-1; len: 15; abundance: -; CDR3aa: CASSPRSSGGSEAFF; CDR3nt: TGCGCCAGCAGCCCCCGGTCCTCAGGAGGGTCTGAAGCTTTCTTT
j_gene: TRBJ2-2; d_gene: -; v_gene: TRBV29-1; len: 14; abundance: -; CDR3aa: CSVEDLGGTGELFF; CDR3nt: TGCAGCGTTGAAGATCTGGGAGGCACCGGGGAGCTGTTTTTT
j_gene: TRBJ2-5; d_gene: -; v_gene: TRBV7-3; len: 13; abundance: -; CDR3aa: CASSPGSKETQYF; CDR3nt: TGTGCCAGCAGCCCCGGGTCCAAAGAGACCCAGTACTTC
j_gene: TRBJ1-1; d_gene: -; v_gene: TRBV13; len: 14; abundance: -; CDR3aa: CASSLERMNTEAFF; CDR3nt: TGTGCCAGCAGCTTAGAGAGAATGAACACTGAAGCTTTCTTT
j_gene: TRBJ1-6; d_gene: TRBD1; v_gene: TRBV10-2; len: 12; abundance: -; CDR3aa: CASSDLDRVFHF; CDR3nt: TGCGCCAGCAGTGACCTTGACAGGGTTTTCCACTTT
j_gene: TRBJ1-2; d_gene: TRBD1; v_gene: TRBV25-1; len: 14; abundance: -; CDR3aa: CASSKGQGYYGYTF; CDR3nt: TGTGCCAGCAGTAAAGGACAGGGTTACTATGGCTACACCTTC
j_gene: TRBJ2-5; d_gene: TRBD2; v_gene: TRBV5-1; len: 14; abundance: -; CDR3aa: CASSLGREGETQYF; CDR3nt: TGCGCCAGCAGCTTGGGTCGGGAGGGAGAGACCCAGTACTTC
j_gene: TRBJ2-3; d_gene: -; v_gene: TRBV7-9; len: 12; abundance: -; CDR3aa: CASSLAVDTQYF; CDR3nt: TGTGCCAGCAGCTTGGCCGTGGATACGCAGTATTTT
j_gene: TRBJ2-3; d_gene: TRBD2; v_gene: TRBV5-1; len: 18; abundance: -; CDR3aa: CASSLAPLAGKSTDTQYF; CDR3nt: TGCGCCAGCAGCTTGGCGCCCCTAGCGGGCAAAAGCACAGATACGCAGTATTTT
j_gene: TRBJ2-5; d_gene: -; v_gene: TRBV7-6; len: 14; abundance: -; CDR3aa: CASSLARREETQYF; CDR3nt: TGTGCCAGCAGCTTAGCGCGCAGGGAAGAGACCCAGTACTTC
j_gene: TRBJ2-2; d_gene: -; v_gene: TRBV7-2; len: 16; abundance: once; CDR3aa: CASSGPGGLYTGELFF; CDR3nt: TGTGCCAGCAGCGGTCCGGGGGGCCTATACACCGGGGAGCTGTTTTTT
j_gene: TRBJ1-1; d_gene: -; v_gene: TRBV6-4; len: 16; abundance: -; CDR3aa: CASRVHLQGMNTEAFF; CDR3nt: TGTGCCAGCAGAGTTCATTTACAGGGTATGAACACTGAAGCTTTCTTT
j_gene: TRBJ2-1; d_gene: TRBD2; v_gene: TRBV2; len: 13; abundance: few; CDR3aa: CASSSGAAYEQFF; CDR3nt: TGTGCCAGTTCTAGCGGGGCAGCGTATGAGCAGTTCTTC
j_gene: TRBJ2-1; d_gene: TRBD2; v_gene: TRBV7-9; len: 15; abundance: -; CDR3aa: CASSSTSGGPNEQFF; CDR3nt: TGTGCCAGCAGCTCGACTAGCGGGGGGCCGAATGAGCAGTTCTTC
j_gene: TRBJ1-2; d_gene: -; v_gene: TRBV28; len: 15; abundance: -; CDR3aa: CASSITGDTLGGYTF; CDR3nt: TGTGCCAGCAGCATCACCGGGGACACTTTGGGTGGCTACACCTTC
j_gene: TRBJ2-7; d_gene: -; v_gene: TRBV4-2; len: 17; abundance: -; CDR3aa: CASSQVPAPRSSYEQYF; CDR3nt: TGTGCCAGCAGCCAAGTCCCTGCGCCAAGGAGCTCCTACGAGCAGTACTTC
j_gene: TRBJ1-6; d_gene: TRBD1; v_gene: TRBV6-5; len: 13; abundance: -; CDR3aa: CASSTDRDSPLHF; CDR3nt: TGTGCCAGCAGTACGGACAGGGATTCACCCCTCCACTTT
j_gene: TRBJ2-7; d_gene: -; v_gene: TRBV19; len: 14; abundance: -; CDR3aa: CASSLTEKRWEQYF; CDR3nt: TGTGCCAGTAGTCTGACAGAGAAGCGATGGGAGCAGTACTTC